This T cell receptor (beta chain) was recovered during a study of T-cell reconstitution after alpha-beta-depleted transplantation in children. TCRbeta library preparation incorporated unique molecular identifiers. Each CDR3 protein is one row after TCRdb ran MiXCR on the PCR reads. The sample yields 150,000 to 200,000 distinct CDR3 sequences, 11% seen once. The CDR3 contains 12 residues. Germline V CDR1 and CDR2: KGHSH, LQKENI. V lost 3 bases and J lost 5, with 6 bases in between. There are many counts of this clonotype. The chain combines TRBV18 with TRBJ2-3, with TRBD1 as a possible D gene (5 bases). The TCR sequence derives from a boy younger than 10 with acute myeloid leukemia, due to receive a stem cell transplant. Here the sequenced sample was PBMCs, taken before TCRalphabeta/CD19-depleted stem cell transplant. CDR3 in amino acids: CASSPTGDTQYF. The CDR3 nucleotides are TGTGCCAGCTCACCTACAGGAGATACGCAGTATTTT.